This TCR beta chain was obtained from a study of OX40 agonist ivuxolimab in advanced cancers. Libraries were prepared by immunoSEQ multiplex PCR; TCRdb keeps only in-frame clonotypes and omits some of them. The sample yields tens of thousands of clones, 84% seen once. Trimming took 1 base from V and 4 from J, leaving 12 bases between them. This CDR3 has 15 residues. Per the germline V gene, CDR1 is SGHTS and CDR2 is YDEGEE. Specimen: CD4+ or CD8+ T cells sorted from blood, collected in a trial of the OX40 agonist ivuxolimab. The TCR comes from an adult with an advanced solid tumor such as melanoma, head and neck, liver or kidney cancer. The chain employs TRBV5-8 and TRBJ2-1, with a possible D match to TRBD1 (5 bases). CDR3 sequence reads: CASSLRVGPYNEQFF. CDR3 nucleotide sequence: TGTGCCAGCAGCTTGCGGGTGGGGCCGTACAATGAGCAGTTCTTC. The full variable domain, with the rest looked up from reference TRBV5-8 and TRBJ2-1, is EAGVTQSPTHLIKTRGQQATLRCSPISGHTSVYWYQQALGLGLQFLLWYDEGEERNRGNFPPRFSGRQFPNYSSELNVNALELEDSALYLCASSLRVGPYNEQFFGPGTRLTVL.